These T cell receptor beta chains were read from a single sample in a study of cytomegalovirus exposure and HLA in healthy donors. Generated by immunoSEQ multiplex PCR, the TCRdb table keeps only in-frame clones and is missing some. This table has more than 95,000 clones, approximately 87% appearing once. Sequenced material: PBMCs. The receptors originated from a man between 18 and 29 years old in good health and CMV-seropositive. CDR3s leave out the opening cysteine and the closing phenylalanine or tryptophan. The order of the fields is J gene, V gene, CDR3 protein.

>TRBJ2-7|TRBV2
ASSGTGFYEQY
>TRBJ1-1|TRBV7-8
ASSSSIADTEAF
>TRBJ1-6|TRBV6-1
ASSGGTGKSYNSPLH
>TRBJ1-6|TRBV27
ASSLRIPTESSYNSPLH
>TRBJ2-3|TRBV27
ASSYNDRVTDTQY
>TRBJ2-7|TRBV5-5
ASSPGSGSYEQY
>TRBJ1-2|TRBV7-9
ASSLVGYRDRPYGYT
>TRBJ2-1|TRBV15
ATSRDQGVIMDEQF
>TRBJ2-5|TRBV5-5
ASSRQETQY
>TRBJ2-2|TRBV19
ASTQAWAGELF
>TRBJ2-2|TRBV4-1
ASSQDRGDTGELF
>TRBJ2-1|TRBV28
ASSRAQGPTYNEQF
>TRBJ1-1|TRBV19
ASTLTGDTEAF
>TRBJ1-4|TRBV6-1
ASSEQGATNEKLF
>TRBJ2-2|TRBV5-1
ASSLVSGGTGELF
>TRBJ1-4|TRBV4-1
ASSQKGRVGEKLF
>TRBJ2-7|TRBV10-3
AISRTEIYEQY
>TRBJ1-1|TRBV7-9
ASSIGDSEAF
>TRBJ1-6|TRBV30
AWTPGYSYNSPLH
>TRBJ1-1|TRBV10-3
AISEPSKGPNTEAF
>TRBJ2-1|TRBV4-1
ASSRASTGNSYNEQF
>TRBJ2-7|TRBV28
ASSTGQGSYEQY
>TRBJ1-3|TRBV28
ASSLAGTPGNTIY
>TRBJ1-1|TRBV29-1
SVGAPSTGGIVEAF
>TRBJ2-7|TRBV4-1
ASSRSVVTYEQY
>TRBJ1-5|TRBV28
ASSALVGEQPQH
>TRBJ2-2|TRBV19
ASNFGTGNTGELF
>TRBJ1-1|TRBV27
ASSPYSGSEAF
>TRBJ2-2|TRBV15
ATSRDPRDLGTGELF
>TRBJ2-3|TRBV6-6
ASNGGEDTQY
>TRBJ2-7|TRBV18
ASSPGAVSYEQY
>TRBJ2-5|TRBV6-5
ASSWEARTARETQY
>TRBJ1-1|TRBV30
AWSDQGDEAF
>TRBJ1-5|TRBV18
ASSLIDRGSNQPQH
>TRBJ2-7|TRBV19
ASSSYRTGYYEQY
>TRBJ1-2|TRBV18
ASSPLEANYGYT
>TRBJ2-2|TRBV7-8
ASSGRRGLTGELF
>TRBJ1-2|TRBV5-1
ASSSEATTGNYGYT
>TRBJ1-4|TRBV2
ASKRVLDEKLF
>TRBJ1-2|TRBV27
ASRTGTGGYYGYT
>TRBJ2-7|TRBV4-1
ASSQKSTGSYEQY
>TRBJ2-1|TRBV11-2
ASSLVSGGGYNEQF
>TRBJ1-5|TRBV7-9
ASSPLGTSYSNQPQH
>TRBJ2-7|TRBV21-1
ASSKGGRVYEQY
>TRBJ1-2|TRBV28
ASSPSVISGYT
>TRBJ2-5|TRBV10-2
ASTMDSSWGEAQY
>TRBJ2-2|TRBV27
ATTGSDTGELF
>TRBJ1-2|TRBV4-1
ASSQDGRPRGYT
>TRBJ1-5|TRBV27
ASRLLSGGYQPQH
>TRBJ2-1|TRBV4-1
ASSHGLRSDEQF
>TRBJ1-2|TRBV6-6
ASTTGGGRYGYT
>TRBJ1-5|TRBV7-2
ASSSRTGGRDQPQH
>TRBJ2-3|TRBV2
ASSEATSGGITDTQY